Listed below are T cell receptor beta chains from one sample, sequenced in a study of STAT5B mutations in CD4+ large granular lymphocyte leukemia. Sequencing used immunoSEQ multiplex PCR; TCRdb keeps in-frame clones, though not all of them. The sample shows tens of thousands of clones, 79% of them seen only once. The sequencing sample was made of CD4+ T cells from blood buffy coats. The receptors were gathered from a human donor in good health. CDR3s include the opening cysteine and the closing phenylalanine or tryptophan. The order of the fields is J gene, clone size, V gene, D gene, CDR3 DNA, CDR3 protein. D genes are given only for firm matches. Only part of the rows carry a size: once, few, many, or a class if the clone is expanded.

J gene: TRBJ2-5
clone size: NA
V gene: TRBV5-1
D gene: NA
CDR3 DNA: TGCGCCAGCAGCTTGGAAGAGACCCAGTACTTC
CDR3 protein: CASSLEETQYF

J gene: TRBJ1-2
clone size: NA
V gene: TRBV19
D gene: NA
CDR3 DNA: TGTGCCAGTCACACAGGGTCATTCGGCTATGGCTACACCTTC
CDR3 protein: CASHTGSFGYGYTF

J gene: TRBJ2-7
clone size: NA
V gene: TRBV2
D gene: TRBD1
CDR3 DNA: TGTGCCAGCAGTGTGACAGGGCAGTACGAGCAGTACTTC
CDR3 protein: CASSVTGQYEQYF

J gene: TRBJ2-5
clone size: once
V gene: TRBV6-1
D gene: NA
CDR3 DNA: TGTGCCAGCAGTGAAGGCTTCCGTGGGGAGACCCAGTACTTC
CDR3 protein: CASSEGFRGETQYF

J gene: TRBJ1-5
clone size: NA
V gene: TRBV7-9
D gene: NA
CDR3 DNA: TGTGCCAGCAGCTTACCCAATCAGCCCCAGCATTTT
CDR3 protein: CASSLPNQPQHF

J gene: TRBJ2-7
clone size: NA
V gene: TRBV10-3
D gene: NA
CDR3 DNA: TGTGCCATCAGTGAACTGGTCCTCGGCGAGCAGTACTTC
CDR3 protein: CAISELVLGEQYF

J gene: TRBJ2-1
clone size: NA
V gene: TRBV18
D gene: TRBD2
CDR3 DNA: TGTGCCAGCTCTACACTAGCGGGAGGAGGGGAGCAGTTCTTC
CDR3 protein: CASSTLAGGGEQFF

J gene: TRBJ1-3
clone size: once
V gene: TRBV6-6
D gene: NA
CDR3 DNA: TGTGCCAGCAGTTCCGGGCAGGGAAACACCATATATTTT
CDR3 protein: CASSSGQGNTIYF

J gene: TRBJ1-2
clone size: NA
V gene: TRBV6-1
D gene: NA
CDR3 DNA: TGTGCCAGCGGTTTGACCGGGTCGAACTATGGCTACACCTTC
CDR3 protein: CASGLTGSNYGYTF

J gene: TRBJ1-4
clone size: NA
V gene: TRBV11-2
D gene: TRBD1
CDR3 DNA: TGTGCCAGCAGCCCCAGGGGGTGGGTAGAAAAACTGTTTTTT
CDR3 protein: CASSPRGWVEKLFF

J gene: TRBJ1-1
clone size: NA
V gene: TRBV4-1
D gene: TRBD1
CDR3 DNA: TGCGCCAGCAGCCAAGATCAAGCAGGGGGATGGGTTGGAGCTTTCTTT
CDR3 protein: CASSQDQAGGWVGAFF

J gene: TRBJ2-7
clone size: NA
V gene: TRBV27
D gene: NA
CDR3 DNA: TGTGCCAGCAGTTTTGATCTGGCCAGCTCCTACGAGCAGTACTTC
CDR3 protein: CASSFDLASSYEQYF

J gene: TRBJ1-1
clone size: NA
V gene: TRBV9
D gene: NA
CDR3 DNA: TGTGCCAGCAGCGTAGCTGTCCAGGGATTTGTTTCGGACACTGAAGCTTTCTTT
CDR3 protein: CASSVAVQGFVSDTEAFF

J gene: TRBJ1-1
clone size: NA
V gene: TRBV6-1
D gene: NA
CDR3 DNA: TGTGCCAGCAGTAAGGAGTGGGGCATGAACACTGAAGCTTTCTTT
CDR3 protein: CASSKEWGMNTEAFF

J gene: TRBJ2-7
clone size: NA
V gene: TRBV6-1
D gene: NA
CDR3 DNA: TGTGCCAGCAGTGAAGGAGGTCAGGCGCGCTACGAGCAGTACTTC
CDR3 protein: CASSEGGQARYEQYF

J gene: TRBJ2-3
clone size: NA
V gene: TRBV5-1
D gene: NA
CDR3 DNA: TGCGCCAGCAGCTTGGGGCCGAAAAGCACAGATACGCAGTATTTT
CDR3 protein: CASSLGPKSTDTQYF

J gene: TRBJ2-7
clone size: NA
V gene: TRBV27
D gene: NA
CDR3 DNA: TGTGCCAGCAGTTTTAAAGGGGGGGAGGGCCTATCCGTCTACGAGCAGTACTTC
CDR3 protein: CASSFKGGEGLSVYEQYF

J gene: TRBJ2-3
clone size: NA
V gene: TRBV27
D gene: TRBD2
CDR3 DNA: TGTGCCAGCAGTTTATATTGGCCCGAACCTCTGACTAGCGGGAGTCGAGCAGATACGCAGTATTTT
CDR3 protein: CASSLYWPEPLTSGSRADTQYF

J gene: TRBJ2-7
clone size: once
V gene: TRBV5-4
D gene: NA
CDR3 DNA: TGTGCCAGCAGCTTGACAACCTCGACACGGACCTACGAGCAGTACTTC
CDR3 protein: CASSLTTSTRTYEQYF

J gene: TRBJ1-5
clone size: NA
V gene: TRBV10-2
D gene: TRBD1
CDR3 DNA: TGCGCCAGCAAAGGACAGGGGCTTGGCAATCAGCCCCAGCATTTT
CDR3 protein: CASKGQGLGNQPQHF

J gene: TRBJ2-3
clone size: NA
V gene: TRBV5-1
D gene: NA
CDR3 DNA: TGCGCCAGCAGCCGCCCCGAAGGACTCACAGATACGCAGTATTTT
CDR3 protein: CASSRPEGLTDTQYF

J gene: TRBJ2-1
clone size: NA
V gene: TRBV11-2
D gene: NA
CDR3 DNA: TGTGCCAGCAGCTTAGATCGGGCTGTAAATGAGCAGTTCTTC
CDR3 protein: CASSLDRAVNEQFF

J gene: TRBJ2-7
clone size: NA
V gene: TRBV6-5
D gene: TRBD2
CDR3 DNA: TGTGCCAGCACCCAAGGCGGGAGGCGGGTGGAGCAGTACTTC
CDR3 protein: CASTQGGRRVEQYF

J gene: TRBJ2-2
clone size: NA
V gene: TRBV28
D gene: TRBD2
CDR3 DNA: TGTGCCAGCAGTTTAAGCGGGAGGGTCACCGGGGAGCTGTTTTTT
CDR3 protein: CASSLSGRVTGELFF

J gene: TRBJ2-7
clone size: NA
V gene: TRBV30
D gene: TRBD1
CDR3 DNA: TGTGCCTGGAGCGCAACAGGGGGAGTTGGTGAGCAGTACTTC
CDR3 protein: CAWSATGGVGEQYF

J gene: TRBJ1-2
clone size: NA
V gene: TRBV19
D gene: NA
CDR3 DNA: TGTGCCAGTAGTATAGAGGCCAGGGTTGGCTACACCTTC
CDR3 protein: CASSIEARVGYTF

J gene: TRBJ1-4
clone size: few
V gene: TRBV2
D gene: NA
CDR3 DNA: TGTGCCAGCCGCCGCCTGTTCTTGTCTAATGAAAAACTGTTTTTT
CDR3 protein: CASRRLFLSNEKLFF

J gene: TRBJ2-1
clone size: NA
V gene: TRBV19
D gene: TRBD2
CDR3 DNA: TGTGCCAGTAGCCCGGGACTAGCGGAGATTAGCTCCTACAATGAGCAGTTCTTC
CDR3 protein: CASSPGLAEISSYNEQFF

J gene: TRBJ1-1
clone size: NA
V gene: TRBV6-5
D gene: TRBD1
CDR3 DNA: TGTGCCAGCAGTTACCAGGACAGGGGGACTGAAGCTTTCTTT
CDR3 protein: CASSYQDRGTEAFF

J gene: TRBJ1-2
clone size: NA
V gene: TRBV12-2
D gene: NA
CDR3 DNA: TGTGCAAGTCGCTTAGGGAAGACGGTAGTTAACTATGGCTACACCTTC
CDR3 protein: CASRLGKTVVNYGYTF

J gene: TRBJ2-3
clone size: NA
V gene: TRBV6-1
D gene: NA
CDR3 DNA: TGTGCCAGCATGGGGGTAGATACGCAGTATTTT
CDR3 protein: CASMGVDTQYF